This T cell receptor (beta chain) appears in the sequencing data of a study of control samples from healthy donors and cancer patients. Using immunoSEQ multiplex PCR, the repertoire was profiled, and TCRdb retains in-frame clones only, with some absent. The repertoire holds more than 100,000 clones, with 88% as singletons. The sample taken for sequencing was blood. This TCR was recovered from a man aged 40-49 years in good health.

CDR3 sequence: CASIRRIATNEKLFF. CDR3 nucleotides: TGTGCCAGCATCCGGAGGATTGCAACTAATGAAAAACTGTTTTTT. This chain joins TRBV5-7 and TRBJ1-4; D ambiguous. TRBV5-7 is noted as an ORF with a role that remains uncertain. The CDR3 is made up of 15 amino acids. Trimming removed 6 bases at V and 0 bases at J, with 12 bases between.